This T cell receptor (beta chain) was documented in a study of patients and donors after allogeneic stem cell transplantation. TCRdb reprocessed the RT-PCR reads via MiXCR and lists one record per CDR3 protein. The table has roughly 880,000 distinct CDR3 sequences, about 20% seen once. Trimming took off 1 base at V and 8 bases at J, with 11 bases between the two ends. Germline V CDR1 and CDR2: DFQATT, SNEGSKA (reference sequence). The CDR3 has 13 residues. Material: blood, either unsorted or a sorted T cell fraction (not recorded which). The rearrangement links TRBV20-1 to TRBJ1-4; D might be TRBD1 (5 bases). This clonotype originated in a human donor who was either an allogeneic HSCT recipient or a stem cell or donor lymphocyte infusion donor (not recorded which). It is not recorded whose cells these are; they may come from a transplant donor. The CDR3 bases are TGCAGTGCTAGAGGCAGGGCCCCCGAAAAACTGTTTTTT. Residues: CSARGRAPEKLFF.